A selection of T cell receptor beta chains follows, all from one sample in a study of blood T cell repertoires in COVID-19. The assay was immunoSEQ multiplex PCR, and TCRdb's table has in-frame clones only and misses some. The table has about 110,000 clones, about 78% seen once. The sequencing sample was made of peripheral blood. The receptor set was obtained from a human donor in a cohort sampled during active or convalescent COVID-19. The CDR3 runs from the conserved cysteine through the conserved F or W. A D gene is named only where the DNA matches it firmly. The size field is filled for only some rows; it gives once, few, many or a size class.

d_call | clone_size | j_call | v_call | cdr3_aa | cdr3_nt
TRBD2 | few | TRBJ2-7 | TRBV19 | CASSISAGGIYEQYF | TGTGCCAGTAGTATTTCGGCGGGAGGGATCTACGAGCAGTACTTC
TRBD1 | - | TRBJ1-2 | TRBV29-1 | CSVRPNRGSGYTF | TGCAGCGTCCGACCAAACAGGGGGTCGGGCTACACCTTC
- | - | TRBJ2-5 | TRBV2 | CASSQGQETQYF | TGTGCCAGCAGTCAGGGGCAAGAGACCCAGTACTTC
- | - | TRBJ1-5 | TRBV7-9 | CASSFDGGPSNQPQHF | TGTGCCAGCAGCTTCGACGGGGGTCCCTCTAATCAGCCCCAGCATTTT
- | - | TRBJ1-1 | TRBV30 | CAWSVGVANTEAFF | TGTGCCTGGAGTGTAGGGGTGGCGAACACTGAAGCTTTCTTT
- | - | TRBJ1-3 | TRBV7-8 | CASSWGGGLVGNTIYF | TGTGCCAGCAGCTGGGGGGGCGGGTTAGTAGGAAACACCATATATTTT
TRBD1 | - | TRBJ1-2 | TRBV2 | CASSEDRGDYGYTF | TGTGCCAGCAGTGAGGACAGGGGTGACTATGGCTACACCTTC
TRBD2 | - | TRBJ2-5 | TRBV10-3 | CAINDPSGRMETQYF | TGTGCCATCAATGACCCTAGCGGGAGAATGGAGACCCAGTACTTC
TRBD2 | - | TRBJ2-7 | TRBV7-2 | CASAEGLAGVYEQYF | TGTGCCAGCGCTGAGGGACTAGCGGGGGTCTACGAGCAGTACTTC
- | - | TRBJ1-3 | TRBV3-1/TRBV3-2 | CASRVRGTAGNTIYF | TGTGCCAGCCGAGTGAGGGGGACCGCTGGAAACACCATATATTTT
- | - | TRBJ2-2 | TRBV5-1 | CASSWSVRTANTGELFF | TGCGCCAGCAGCTGGAGCGTCAGGACAGCGAACACCGGGGAGCTGTTTTTT
- | - | TRBJ2-5 | TRBV19 | CASALTGSGTQYF | TGTGCCAGTGCTTTGACCGGGTCGGGGACCCAGTACTTC
- | - | TRBJ1-2 | TRBV12-3/TRBV12-4 | CASSFAGDGYTF | TGTGCCAGCAGTTTTGCGGGAGATGGCTACACCTTC
- | - | TRBJ2-4 | TRBV19 | CASSATGTNIQYF | TGTGCCAGTAGCGCCACAGGGACCAACATTCAGTACTTC
TRBD2 | once | TRBJ2-7 | TRBV7-8 | CASSNDRLALAGVQYF | TGTGCCAGCAGCAACGATAGGCTTGCGCTAGCGGGAGTACAGTACTTC
- | - | TRBJ2-3 | TRBV7-2 | CASSSYSSTDTQYF | TGTGCCAGCAGCTCCTACAGCAGCACAGATACGCAGTATTTT
- | few | TRBJ1-5 | TRBV4-1 | CASSPGDIGNQPQHF | TGCGCCAGCAGCCCCGGGGACATCGGCAATCAGCCCCAGCATTTT
- | - | TRBJ1-4 | TRBV6-5 | CASKRTATNEKLFF | TGTGCCAGCAAAAGGACAGCAACTAATGAAAAACTGTTTTTT
TRBD2 | - | TRBJ2-7 | TRBV28 | CASSRYLGASGSYEQYF | TGTGCCAGCAGTCGATATTTAGGGGCTAGCGGCTCCTACGAGCAGTACTTC
TRBD2 | - | TRBJ2-3 | TRBV19 | CASSIEGGLADLTDTQYF | TGTGCCAGTAGTATAGAGGGGGGACTAGCGGACCTCACAGATACGCAGTATTTT
- | - | TRBJ2-3 | TRBV14 | CASSHKAGVTDTQYF | TGTGCCAGCAGCCACAAGGCAGGGGTCACAGATACGCAGTATTTT
TRBD1 | - | TRBJ2-7 | TRBV5-1 | CASSSGQALSYEQYF | TGCGCCAGCAGCTCAGGACAGGCTTTATCCTACGAGCAGTACTTC
TRBD1 | - | TRBJ1-4 | TRBV28 | CASRRQGSEKLFF | TGTGCCAGCAGGCGACAGGGGAGTGAAAAACTGTTTTTT
TRBD2 | few | TRBJ2-7 | TRBV11-2 | CASSLTSGGISSYEQYF | TGTGCCAGCAGCCTAACTAGCGGGGGGATTTCCTCCTACGAGCAGTACTTC
- | - | TRBJ1-5 | TRBV28 | CASSFVAALGAQPQHF | TGTGCCAGCAGTTTTGTCGCAGCTTTAGGGGCTCAGCCCCAGCATTTT